This T cell receptor (beta chain) was obtained from a study of cytomegalovirus exposure and HLA in healthy donors (dated by TCRdb to 2015 to 2018). Context from the whole study: An earlier analysis of some 620 of the donors reported roughly 300 Gb of sequence data and around 110 million unique TCR beta sequences obtained from around 180 million T cells. The study aimed to test whether cataloging public T cell receptors could reveal signatures of past pathogen exposure. To study patterns of TCR occurrence, a later analysis re-analyzed previously published TCR beta repertoires from 666 donors and added high-resolution HLA genotyping. A few DR-DQ haplotypes were handled as single units for association and clustering because linkage in the cohort was strong. HLA typing included class I and class II loci at four-digit resolution. The number of donors typed differed by locus, with about 629-630 for A, B, C, DRB1 and DQB1, 522 for DQA1, 600 to 610 for DPA1, and some 450 for DPB1. The study combined high-throughput TCR immunosequencing, statistical association of individual TCRs with disease status, and machine learning to predict cytomegalovirus infection status. Donor age, sex, ethnicity and CMV serostatus were compiled together with the repertoire data. On average, about 240,000 unique TCR beta nucleotide sequences were sequenced per donor among fewer than 500 genotyped donors of the cohort, with roughly 18% of those sequences being non-productive. The genetic ancestry cluster associated with self-reported Caucasian donors included about four fifths of the 300 to 450 genotyped donors. The study profiled the T cell repertoires of fewer than 850 subjects by immunosequencing and related them to cytomegalovirus serostatus. Approximately 300 gigabases of sequencing data and 70 million to 95 million unique TCR sequences made up an early release that covered nearly 650 HLA-typed donors. A later genetic analysis took genome-wide SNP genotypes for about three fifths of the roughly 700 donors and used that subset as a discovery cohort. In addition to the first cohort of 666 subjects, a separate validation cohort of about 120 different subjects was used. To decide whether each TCR beta V gene segment behaved as functional or pseudogenic, an earlier analysis of fewer than 750 of the donors relied on high-throughput TCR beta sequencing. Rather than using new phenotypic data, the later analysis identified candidate immune exposures from TCR beta sequences and from how often those sequences occurred across donors. All discovery cohort repertoires had been generated using a single sequencing platform. General study outcomes and caveats: Across donors, most TCR sequences were observed very rarely, whereas some public TCRs were present in many individuals. A total of fewer than 200 TCR beta chains were listed by the study as associated with cytomegalovirus. In a later analysis, HLA-associated TCR beta chains were found to be more clonally expanded and to have lower generation probabilities than equally common non-associated chains. The authors suggested that the approach could potentially be generalized to other disease states and immunological phenotypes. Correlated functional status among segregating V segments might reflect linkage disequilibrium, but an unknown experimental factor could not be ruled out. Presence/absence analyses assumed roughly uniform sequencing depth across donors, an assumption that may not hold. An earlier analysis of around 500 of the donors showed that most TCR beta V segments appeared in productive rearrangements either about 87% or about 30% of the time, which broadly matched IMGT annotations. A further reported finding was that TCR beta sequences accurately predicted the HLA-A and HLA-B alleles for most subjects in the first cohort. A later genetic analysis associated a missense DCLRE1C variant with V-gene and J-gene trimming of TCR beta chains, and an independent cohort replicated the association. According to a later analysis, most CMV-associated TCR beta chains appeared to be HLA-restricted, and the HLA associations seemed to be driven largely by CMV exposure. Specific HLA alleles were associated with around 18,000 TCR beta sequences at a false discovery rate of 0.05 in a later analysis. Several of the top co-occurrence clusters appeared to be linked to parvovirus B19, influenza, CMV and Epstein-Barr virus, according to a later analysis. A few of the identified cytomegalovirus-associated TCR beta chains were confirmed in vitro to be specific for cytomegalovirus antigens. Assigning TCR associations to individual alleles was difficult when HLA alleles, especially DR and DQ, strongly co-occurred. In this cohort, only TCR beta chains were sequenced, and detectable features were limited by the absence of alpha or paired-chain data. A later analysis found that TCR association rates varied across HLA loci, with DRB1 alleles showing the most associated TCRs and HLA-C alleles the fewest. For the cohort, immune exposure information was limited to CMV serostatus. The classifier was reported to diagnose cytomegalovirus status with high specificity and sensitivity in both the original and validation cohorts. A cluster of highly shared sequence variants was judged likely to be a technical artifact of the sequencing pipeline. HLA typing was unavailable for some donors at each locus, so association tests used only the typed subset. Some IMGT-functional V segments, including TRBV6-2 and TRBV6-3, could not be told apart with the 87-base-pair reads, so those segments were excluded. In a later genetic analysis, fewer N-insertions in productive TCRs were reported among donors in an Asian-associated ancestry cluster than the roughly 710-donor mean. Seventeen rarely observed V segments, including chromosome 9 orphons, were excluded from the earlier analysis of just under 600 of the donors because counts were too low.

V sheds 3 bases and J sheds 2 bases, leaving 9 bases between their ends. CDR1 and CDR2 are read off the germline V gene (reference sequence) as SEHNR and FQNEAQ. From the cysteine up to the phenylalanine, the CDR3 has a length of 14 residues. The read is trimmed to its CDR3 DNA, 42 bases read in frame from base 1. This clone was detected only once. Its antigen specificity is not known. No per-base quality is available; no much larger clone lies one base away. In total, around 600 healthy bone marrow donors made up the cohort. All cohort members were sampled while nominally healthy, although unrecorded immune exposures were likely present. The donor was CMV seronegative and was included in the group of over 300 seronegative cohort members. A peripheral blood sample was collected from each donor, and TCR beta sequencing was performed on peripheral blood mononuclear cells. The Qiagen DNeasy Blood Extraction Kit was used to extract genomic DNA from the blood cell samples.

Library method: the immunoSEQ multiplex PCR assay. The multiplex PCR relied on a mix of 60 forward primers for TCR Vbeta segments and 13 reverse primers for TCR Jbeta segments. A multiplex PCR assay on genomic DNA amplified the CDR3 region of rearranged TCR beta genes. The amplified TCR beta libraries were sequenced on the Illumina HiSeq System as 87-base-pair reads. As for how the authors treated the data: Across the 666 repertoires, a later analysis counted some 81 million unique TCR beta chains, around 11 million of which were shared by at least two donors. To remove PCR and sequencing errors, raw reads were error-corrected and collapsed into unique sequences using a nearest-neighbor algorithm that merged closely related sequences. V, D and J gene segments were assigned by aligning CDR3 sequences to IMGT reference sequences. For a sequence to be retained, a match of at least six nucleotides was required to both a V gene segment and a J gene segment. Rearrangements were called productive when the CDR3 lacked stop codons and stayed in frame with V and J; all others were non-productive. CDR3 was defined according to IMGT convention as the region running from the second conserved V-encoded cysteine to the conserved J-encoded phenylalanine. The earlier analysis of about 570 of the donors excluded any sequence lacking an unambiguous match to a single V gene segment. In an earlier analysis of around 590 of the donors, a V segment was called functional when productive rearrangements were above 56.7%, and segregating when the standard deviation between donors exceeded 5%. A statistical classification framework was built to diagnose cytomegalovirus status from the catalog of TCR beta chain sequences. V and J gene assignment, in a later analysis, came from comparing TCR nucleotide sequences with IMGT/GENE-DB human TR gene sequences. A later analysis assigned CDR3 sequences and most-parsimonious VDJ recombination scenarios with the TCRdist pipeline. In a later analysis, every TCR beta chain was defined by the combination of its CDR3 amino acid sequence and its V-gene family, and reads without a unique V-gene family were dropped. As a way to deal with suspected cross-contamination and a sequencing artifact, a later analysis dropped approximately 570 nucleotide sequences that were highly shared and had low generation probability. A later analysis calculated a clonal expansion index for each public chain from normalized within-repertoire ranks of inferred template counts. In a later analysis, generation probabilities were computed using a VDJ recombination model fitted to out-of-frame rearrangements, and the results were checked against IGoR. In a later analysis, TCR-TCR, TCR-HLA and TCR-CMV co-occurrence was scored with hypergeometric tests, and a repertoire-size bias correction was applied to TCR pairs. A later analysis estimated false discovery rates by permuting HLA or CMV assignments 20 times. In a later analysis, co-occurring TCRs were grouped with DBSCAN, and TCRdist sequence similarity was added when clustering was performed within HLA-allele-positive subsets. Repertoires with fewer than 30,000 or more than 120,000 public chains were left out of co-occurrence clustering, as were about 5 repertoires with anomalous nucleotide sharing. What TCRdb holds here is the immuneACCESS table cut down to in-frame rearrangements. Part of the clones is not present; checked against another copy, under half of the missing clones reflect an unresolved V gene, and the others are unexplained. V and J calls and clone size follow that table, whereas D and trimming were derived from the DNA. This sample gives around 65,000 clones in total; about four fifths of them show up just once. The ten largest clones capture roughly 4.7% of the sample.

The sequenced material came from PBMCs. The sequence derives from a young woman in good health and CMV-seronegative. The chain uses TRBV7-9 and TRBJ2-3; the D gene is not confidently resolved. The sequenced DNA: TGTGCCAGCAGCTTCTACAGATCCACAGATACGCAGTATTTT. Its translation is CASSFYRSTDTQYF. Where the CDR3 stops, the reference TRBV7-9 and TRBJ2-3 genes take over; the full variable domain is DTGVSQNPRHKITKRGQNVTFRCDPISEHNRLYWYRQTLGQGPEFLTYFQNEAQLEKSRLLSDRFSAERPKGSFSTLEIQRTEQGDSAMYLCASSFYRSTDTQYFGPGTRLTVL.